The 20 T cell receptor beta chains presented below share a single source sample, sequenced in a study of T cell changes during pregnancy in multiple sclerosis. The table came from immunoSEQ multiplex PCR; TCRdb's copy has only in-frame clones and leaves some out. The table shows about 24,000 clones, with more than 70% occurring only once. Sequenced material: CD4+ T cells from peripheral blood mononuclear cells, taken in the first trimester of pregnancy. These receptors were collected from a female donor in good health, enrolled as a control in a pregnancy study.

CDR3 DNA sequence: TGCGCCAGCAGTCAATCGGGGACAGGGAGTACTCAGCCCCAGCATTTT. Amino acids: CASSQSGTGSTQPQHF. The chain has TRBV23-1 and TRBJ1-5; 9 nucleotides agree with TRBD1. TRBV23-1 is identified as an open reading frame with a role that is uncertain. The ends lost 0 bases at V and 6 bases at J; junction bases unmatched: 6. CDR3 length equals 16 residues.

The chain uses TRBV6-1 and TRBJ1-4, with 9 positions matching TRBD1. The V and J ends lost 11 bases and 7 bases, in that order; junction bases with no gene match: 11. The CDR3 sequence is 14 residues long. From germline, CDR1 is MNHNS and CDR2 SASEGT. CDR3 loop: CASEWGQGSEKLFF. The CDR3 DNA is TGTGCCTCTGAATGGGGACAGGGTTCTGAAAAACTGTTTTTT.

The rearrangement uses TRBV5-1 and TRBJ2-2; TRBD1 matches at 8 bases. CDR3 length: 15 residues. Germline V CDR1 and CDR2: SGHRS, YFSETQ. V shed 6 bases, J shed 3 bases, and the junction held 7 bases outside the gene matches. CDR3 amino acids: CASKSGTGYTGELFF. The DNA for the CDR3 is TGCGCCAGCAAATCCGGGACAGGTTACACCGGGGAGCTGTTTTTT.

The CDR3 coding sequence is TGTGCCAGCAGGAACAACAACATCAATCAGCCCCAGCATTTT. Its protein product is CASRNNNINQPQHF. This chain links TRBV2 with TRBJ1-5; D is uncertain. The CDR3 runs 14 residues. The germline V and J ends were trimmed by 6 bases and 3 bases, with 12 bases remaining between them. Germline CDR1 reads SNHLY; CDR2 reads FYNNEI.

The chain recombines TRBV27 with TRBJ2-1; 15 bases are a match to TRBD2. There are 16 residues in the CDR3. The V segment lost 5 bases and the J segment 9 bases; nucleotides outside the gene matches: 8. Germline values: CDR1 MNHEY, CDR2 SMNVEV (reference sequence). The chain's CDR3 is CASSNGLAGGGSEQFF. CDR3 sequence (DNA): TGTGCCAGCAGTAATGGACTAGCGGGAGGGGGGAGTGAGCAGTTCTTC.

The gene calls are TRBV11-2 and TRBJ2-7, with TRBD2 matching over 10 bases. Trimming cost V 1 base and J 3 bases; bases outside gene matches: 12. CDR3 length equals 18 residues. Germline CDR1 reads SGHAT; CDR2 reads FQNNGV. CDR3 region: CASSLVGLAGGISYEQYF. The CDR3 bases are TGTGCCAGCAGCTTAGTGGGGTTAGCGGGGGGTATTAGCTACGAGCAGTACTTC. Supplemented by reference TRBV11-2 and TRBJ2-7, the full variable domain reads EAGVAQSPRYKIIEKRQSVAFWCNPISGHATLYWYQQILGQGPKLLIQFQNNGVVDDSQLPKDRFSAERLKGVDSTLKIQPAKLEDSAVYLCASSLVGLAGGISYEQYFGPGTRLTVT.

The CDR3 reads CASSSGTGRTEAFF. As DNA, the CDR3 is TGTGCCAGCAGTTCCGGGACAGGAAGGACTGAAGCTTTCTTT. This chain links TRBV2 with TRBJ1-1, with 8 bases matching TRBD1. This CDR3 comprises 14 residues. V lost 5 bases and J lost 5; bases outside the gene matches: 7. Germline assignment: CDR1 SNHLY and CDR2 FYNNEI.

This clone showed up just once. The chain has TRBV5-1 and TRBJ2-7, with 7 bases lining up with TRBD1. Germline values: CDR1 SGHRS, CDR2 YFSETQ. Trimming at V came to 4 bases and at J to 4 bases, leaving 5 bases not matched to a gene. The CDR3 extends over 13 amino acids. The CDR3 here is CASSMRQGYEQYF. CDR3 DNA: TGCGCCAGCAGCATGCGACAGGGTTACGAGCAGTACTTC.

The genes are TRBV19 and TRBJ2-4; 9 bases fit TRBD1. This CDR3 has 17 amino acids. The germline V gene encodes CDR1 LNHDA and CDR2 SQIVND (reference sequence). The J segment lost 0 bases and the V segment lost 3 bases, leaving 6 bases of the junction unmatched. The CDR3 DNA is TGTGCCAGTAGTATTGGGGGACAGGGATCAGCCAAAAACATTCAGTACTTC. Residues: CASSIGGQGSAKNIQYF.

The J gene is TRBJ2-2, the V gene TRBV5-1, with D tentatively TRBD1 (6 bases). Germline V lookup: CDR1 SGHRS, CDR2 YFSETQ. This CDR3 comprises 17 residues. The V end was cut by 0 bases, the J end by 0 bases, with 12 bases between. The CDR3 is CASSLEARGSNTGELFF. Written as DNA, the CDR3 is TGCGCCAGCAGCTTGGAAGCCAGGGGCTCGAACACCGGGGAGCTGTTTTTT.

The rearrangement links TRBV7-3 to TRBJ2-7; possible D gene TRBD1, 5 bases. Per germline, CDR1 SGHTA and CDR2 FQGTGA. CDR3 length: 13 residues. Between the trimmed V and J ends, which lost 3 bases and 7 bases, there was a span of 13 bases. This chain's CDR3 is CASSFGQGMEQYF. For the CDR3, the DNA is TGTGCCAGCAGCTTCGGGCAGGGCATGGAGCAGTACTTC.

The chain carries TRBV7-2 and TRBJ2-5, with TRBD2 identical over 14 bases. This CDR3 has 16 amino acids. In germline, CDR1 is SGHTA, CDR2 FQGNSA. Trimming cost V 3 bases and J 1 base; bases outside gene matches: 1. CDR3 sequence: CASSFGTSGGQETQYF. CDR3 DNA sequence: TGTGCCAGCAGCTTTGGGACTAGCGGGGGCCAAGAGACCCAGTACTTC.

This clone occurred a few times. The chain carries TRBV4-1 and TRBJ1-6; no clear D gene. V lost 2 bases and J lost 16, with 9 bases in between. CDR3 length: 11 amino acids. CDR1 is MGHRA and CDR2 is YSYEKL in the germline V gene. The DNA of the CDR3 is TGCGCCAGCAGCCAACTCGGGTTACTCCACTTT. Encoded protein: CASSQLGLLHF.

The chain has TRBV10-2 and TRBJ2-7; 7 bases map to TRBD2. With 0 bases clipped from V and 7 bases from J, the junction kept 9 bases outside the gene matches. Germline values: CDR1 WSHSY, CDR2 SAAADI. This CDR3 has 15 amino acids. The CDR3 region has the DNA TGCGCCAGCAGTGAGTCGAGTTGGACCGGGGGGGAGCAGTACTTC. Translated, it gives CASSESSWTGGEQYF.

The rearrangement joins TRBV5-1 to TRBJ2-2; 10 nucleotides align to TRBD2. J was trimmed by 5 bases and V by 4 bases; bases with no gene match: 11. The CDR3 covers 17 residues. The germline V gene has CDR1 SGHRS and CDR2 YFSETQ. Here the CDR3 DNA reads TGCGCCAGCAGCCCCAAAGCGGGGGGGCCGGGGACCGGGGAGCTGTTTTTT. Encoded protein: CASSPKAGGPGTGELFF. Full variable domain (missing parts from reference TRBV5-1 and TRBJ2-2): KAGVTQTPRYLIKTRGQQVTLSCSPISGHRSVSWYQQTPGQGLQFLFEYFSETQRNKGNFPGRFSGRQFSNSRSEMNVSTLELGDSALYLCASSPKAGGPGTGELFFGEGSRLTVL.

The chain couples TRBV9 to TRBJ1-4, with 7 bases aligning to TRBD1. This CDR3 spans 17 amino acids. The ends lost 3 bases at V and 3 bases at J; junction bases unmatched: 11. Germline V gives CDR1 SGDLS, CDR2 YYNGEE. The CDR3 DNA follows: TGTGCCAGCAGCGCAAGGCGACCCGGGACAGCTAATGAAAAACTGTTTTTT. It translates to CASSARRPGTANEKLFF.

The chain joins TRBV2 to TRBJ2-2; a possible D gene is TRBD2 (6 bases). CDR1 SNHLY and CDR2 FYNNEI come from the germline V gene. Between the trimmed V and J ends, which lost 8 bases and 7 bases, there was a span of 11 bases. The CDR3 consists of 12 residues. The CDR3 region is CASAGPGGELFF. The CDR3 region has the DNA TGTGCCAGCGCGGGACCCGGCGGGGAGCTGTTTTTT.

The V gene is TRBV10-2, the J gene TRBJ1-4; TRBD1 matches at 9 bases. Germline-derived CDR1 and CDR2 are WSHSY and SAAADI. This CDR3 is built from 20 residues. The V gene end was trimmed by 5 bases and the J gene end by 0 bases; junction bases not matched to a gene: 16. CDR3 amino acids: CASSRSRDRVLGTTNEKLFF. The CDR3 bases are TGCGCCAGCAGTCGGAGCCGGGACAGGGTTTTAGGGACAACTAATGAAAAACTGTTTTTT.

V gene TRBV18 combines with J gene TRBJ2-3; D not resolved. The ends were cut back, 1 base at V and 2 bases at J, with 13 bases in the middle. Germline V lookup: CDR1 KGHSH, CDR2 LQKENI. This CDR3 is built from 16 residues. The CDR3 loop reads CASSPRGGYSTDTQYF. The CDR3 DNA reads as TGTGCCAGCTCACCACGCGGCGGATATTCCACAGATACGCAGTATTTT.

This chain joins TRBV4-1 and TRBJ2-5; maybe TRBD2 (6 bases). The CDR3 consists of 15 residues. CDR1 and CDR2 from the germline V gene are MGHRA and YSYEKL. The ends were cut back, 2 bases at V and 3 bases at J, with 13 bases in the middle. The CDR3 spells CASSQLGLVKETQYF. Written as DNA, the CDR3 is TGCGCCAGCAGCCAACTGGGACTGGTGAAAGAGACCCAGTACTTC.